This T cell receptor beta chain derives from a study of glioma-infiltrating T cells. General observations from the study: Tissue and blood shared very few CDR3 sequences. Gliomas, especially low-grade, showed above-expected tissue-blood divergence; non-neoplastic patients showed below.

At least ten counts were recorded for this clonotype. Its antigen is not known. TCR alpha and beta CDR3 regions were amplified from RNA using iRepertoire nested multiplex PCR. TCRdb passed the multiplex PCR reads through MiXCR, listing each CDR3 protein once. The sample comprises around 190,000 distinct CDR3 sequences, around 32% of which are singletons, and over 20% rests with the top ten. V gave up 3 bases and J gave up 0 bases, with 20 bases separating them. This CDR3 is 19 amino acids long. Germline loops: CDR1 SEHNR, CDR2 FQNEAQ (reference sequence). J is TRBJ1-4 and V is TRBV7-9; maybe TRBD1 (5 bases). The sequence was obtained from a human donor with low-grade glioma or glioblastoma, undergoing nonglioma brain surgery, or in good health (not recorded which). The sequenced sample consisted of glioma tissue, nonneoplastic brain tissue, or PBMCs (not recorded which). CDR3 nucleotide sequence: TGTGCCAGCAGCTTCGGTTTGATGACAGCACTTGCAACTAATGAAAAACTGTTTTTT. This gives the protein CASSFGLMTALATNEKLFF.